Following are 28 T cell receptor beta chains from one sample sequenced in a study of tissue T cells after allogeneic stem cell transplantation. The table came from immunoSEQ multiplex PCR; TCRdb's copy has only in-frame clones and leaves some out. The data contain about 20,000 clones, about two thirds of them seen just once; the ten biggest clones take up around 0.62%. Sequenced material: spleen. The receptor source for this set is a female BALB/c mouse in good health. For the strain, the MHC haplotype given is H2-d.

Turning to this clone: Genes here carry mouse names. The CDR3 extends 1 residue past the end of the read, so its final part is completed from the germline J gene. This chain uses TRBV2 with TRBJ1-2, with 9 nucleotides matching TRBD1. The CDR3 extends over 14 amino acids. J lost 5 bases, V lost 1 base, and 2 bases had no gene match. The V gene's germline CDR1 is LGHNA and CDR2 YSYQKL. Partial CDR3 DNA: TGTGCCAGCAGCCAAGGGACAGGGGTTTCCGACTACACC. It codes for CASSQGTGVSDYT. The full CDR3 sequence reads CASSQGTGVSDYTF. The full variable domain, its missing parts supplied by reference TRBV2 and TRBJ1-2, is DPKIIQKPKYLVAVTGSEKILICEQYLGHNAMYWYRQSAKKPLEFMFSYSYQKLMDNQTASSRFQPQSSKKNHLDLQITALKPDDSATYFCASSQGTGVSDYTFGSGTRLLVI.

Regarding this clone: Gene names refer to mouse genes. The sequence runs out 1 residue before the end of the CDR3; the remainder is reconstructed from the germline J gene. The chain employs TRBV14 and TRBJ2-5; 7 bases match TRBD1. This CDR3 is 14 amino acids long. Trimming cost V 0 bases and J 2 bases; bases outside gene matches: 0. Per the germline V gene, CDR1 is SGHDT and CDR2 is FRDEAV. The covered CDR3 bases are TGTGCCAGCAGTTTCTGGGACAGCCAAGACACCCAGTAC. Its translation: CASSFWDSQDTQY. The full CDR3 protein is CASSFWDSQDTQYF. Full variable domain (rest looked up from reference TRBV14 and TRBJ2-5): EAGVTQSPRYAVLQEGQAVSFWCDPISGHDTLYWYQQPRDQGPQLLVYFRDEAVIDNSQLPSDRFSAVRPKGTNSTLKIQSAKQGDTATYLCASSFWDSQDTQYFGPGTRLLVL.

As regards this clone: Mouse names are used for the genes. The read gets to within 1 residue of the CDR3 end, and the germline J gene fills in the rest. The genes are TRBV13-1 and TRBJ2-1; 9 bases map to TRBD2. V lost 0 bases, J lost 1 base, and 2 bases stayed unmatched. The CDR3 extends over 16 amino acids. CDR1 NSHNY and CDR2 SYGAGN come from the germline V gene. Here the CDR3 reads CASSDADWGNYAEQFF. The part of the CDR3 DNA that was read is TGTGCCAGCAGTGATGCTGACTGGGGGAACTATGCTGAGCAGTTC.

Of note for this clone: Gene and germline names: mouse. The CDR3 goes on 1 residue after the read ends, and that part is filled in from the germline J gene. The chain has TRBV13-2 and TRBJ1-1; D gene unclear. Deletions cut 2 bases from V and 3 bases from J, with 11 bases between. Germline V gives CDR1 NNHNN, CDR2 SYGAGS (reference sequence). The CDR3 spans 14 residues. Here the CDR3 reads CASGEGSLDTEVFF. CDR3 DNA, as far as it was read: TGTGCCAGCGGTGAGGGCAGCTTGGACACAGAAGTCTTC.

This clone was seen only a few times. Gene labels here are mouse ones. The read finishes 1 residue shy of the CDR3 end, and the germline J gene is used to complete it. The rearrangement uses TRBV13-2 and TRBJ2-7, with TRBD1 matching 7 bases. This CDR3 spans 13 amino acids. Looked up from germline, CDR1 is NNHNN and CDR2 is SYGAGS (reference sequence). V shed 4 bases, J shed 0 bases, and the junction held 1 base outside the gene matches. Partial CDR3 DNA: TGTGCCAGCGGTCGGGACAGCTCCTATGAACAGTAC. Its translation: CASGRDSSYEQY. The whole CDR3 sequence reads CASGRDSSYEQYF.

Note on this clone: Gene labels here are mouse ones. The CDR3 is cut off 1 residue early in the read; its end comes from the germline J gene. The chain employs TRBV13-2 and TRBJ1-4, with no clear D. The CDR3 is made up of 12 amino acids. V was cut by 0 bases and J by 7 bases, with 4 bases left in between. CDR1 and CDR2 from the germline V gene are NNHNN and SYGAGS (reference sequence). The part of the CDR3 DNA that was read is TGTGCCAGCGGTGATGGAACCGAAAGATTATTT. Amino acids: CASGDGTERLF. The CDR3 as a whole reads CASGDGTERLFF.

Concerning this clone itself: The gene symbols are mouse symbols. Read sequence stops 1 residue before the CDR3 end, and the germline J gene provides the missing end. V gene TRBV3 combines with J gene TRBJ2-2; D may be TRBD1 (5 bases). CDR1 and CDR2 from the germline V gene are SNHLY and FYNGKV (reference sequence). The CDR3 is made up of 14 amino acids. Trimming pared 1 base from V and 2 bases from J, leaving 5 bases between. Here the CDR3 reads CASSLEGNTGQLYF. Partial CDR3 DNA: TGTGCCAGCAGCTTAGAGGGGAACACCGGGCAGCTCTAC.

A word on this clone: Mouse names are used for the genes. The CDR3 sequence: CASSQRVENTLYF. CDR3 bases read: TGTGCCAGCAGCCAAAGGGTGGAAAACACCTTGTAC. V and J are TRBV2 and TRBJ2-4; no clear D. The read finishes 1 residue shy of the CDR3 end, and the germline J gene is used to complete it. Germline values: CDR1 LGHNA, CDR2 YSYQKL. The CDR3 runs to 13 residues. V lost 2 bases and J lost 4, with 7 bases in between.

Concerning this clone: Gene names and germline refer to mouse. The CDR3 end falls 1 residue outside the read, so it is completed with the germline J gene. The chain joins TRBV13-3 to TRBJ2-4; D remains unclear. V was trimmed by 0 bases and J by 0 bases, leaving 8 bases between them. The CDR3 loop spans 15 amino acids. Germline values: CDR1 NNHDY, CDR2 SYVADS. The CDR3 bases that were read are TGTGCCAGCAGTGATGTGACATCTAGTCAAAACACCTTGTAC. Protein product: CASSDVTSSQNTLY. The CDR3 as a whole reads CASSDVTSSQNTLYF. Together with reference TRBV13-3 and TRBJ2-4, the CDR3 gives the full variable domain: EAAVTQSPRSKVAVTGGKVTLSCHQTNNHDYMYWYRQDTGHGLRLIHYSYVADSTEKGDIPDGYKASRPSQENFSLILELASLSQTAVYFCASSDVTSSQNTLYFGAGTRLSVL.

A note on this clone: Mouse names are used for the genes. Coverage ceases 1 residue before the CDR3 finishes, and the germline J gene fills in the end. The gene calls are TRBV5 and TRBJ2-5, with D possibly called TRBD1 or TRBD2 (5 bases each). The CDR3 is 15 residues long. V was trimmed by 1 base and J by 0 bases, leaving 8 bases between them. CDR1 LGHNA and CDR2 YNLKQL come from the germline V gene (reference sequence). The CDR3 DNA, read in part, is TGTGCCAGCAGCCAAGGGGGGAATAACCAAGACACCCAGTAC. Translating gives CASSQGGNNQDTQY. The whole CDR3 sequence is CASSQGGNNQDTQYF.

As concerns this clone: Gene names are the mouse ones. The CDR3 extends 1 residue past the end of the read, so its final part is completed from the germline J gene. The chain uses TRBV20 and TRBJ2-7; perhaps TRBD1 as D (5 bases). V was clipped by 1 base and J by 5 bases, with 6 bases between them. CDR1 GFQATS and CDR2 STVNSAI come from the germline V gene. This CDR3 has 11 residues. CDR3 bases read: TGTGGTGCTAGGGGGACAAATGAACAGTAC. As protein: CGARGTNEQY. The complete CDR3 protein is CGARGTNEQYF. The entire variable domain, with the rest obtained from reference TRBV20 and TRBJ2-7, is as follows: GALVYQYPRRTICKSGTSMRMECQAVGFQATSVAWYRQSPQKTFELIALSTVNSAIKYEQNFTQEKFPISHPNLSFSSMTVLNAYLEDRGLYLCGARGTNEQYFGPGTRLTVL.

This clone is a singleton in its sample. Gene and germline names: mouse. The CDR3 end falls 1 residue outside the read, so it is completed with the germline J gene. V and J are TRBV5 and TRBJ2-5; 12 bases align to TRBD2. The V gene's germline CDR1 is LGHNA and CDR2 YNLKQL (reference sequence). The J segment lost 3 bases and the V segment lost 4 bases, leaving 5 bases of the junction unmatched. The CDR3 runs 16 residues. Incomplete CDR3 DNA: TGTGCCAGCAGCCTTTCGACTGGGGGGGCGCAAGACACCCAGTAC. Amino acids: CASSLSTGGAQDTQY. The CDR3 in full is CASSLSTGGAQDTQYF.

With regard to this clone: Gene names denote mouse genes. The missing CDR3 end, 1 residue past where the read stops, is filled in from the germline J gene. The chain carries TRBV16 and TRBJ2-3; D gene uncertain. CDR1 is SGHSA and CDR2 is FRNQAP in the germline V gene. The CDR3 has 14 amino acids. Trimming left V 4 bases short and J 0 bases short, with 8 bases between. The CDR3 loop is CASSSIVSAETLYF. The covered CDR3 bases are TGTGCAAGCAGCTCCATCGTGAGTGCAGAAACGCTGTAT.

Of note for this clone: Gene names refer to mouse genes. The read falls 1 residue short of the CDR3 end, and the missing part is taken from the germline J gene. The J gene is TRBJ1-5, the V gene TRBV5, with 7 bases lining up with TRBD1. After removal of 5 bases from V and 7 bases from J, the junction contained 2 bases not matched to a gene. The CDR3 is 12 amino acids. Germline CDR1 LGHNA, CDR2 YNLKQL (reference sequence). The CDR3 DNA, read in part, is TGTGCCAGCAGCAAGGGACAGCAGGCTCCGCTT. This codes for CASSKGQQAPL. The entire CDR3 protein is CASSKGQQAPLF.

Comment on this clone: Gene and germline names: mouse. CDR3 bases read: TGTGCCAGCATCGGCGCAAACACAGAAGTCTTC. Its translation: CASIGANTEVF. The complete CDR3 protein is CASIGANTEVFF. The J gene is TRBJ1-1, the V gene TRBV13-3; no definite D call. The read is 1 residue too short to cover the CDR3 end, so that end is filled in from the germline J gene. Germline loops: CDR1 NNHDY, CDR2 SYVADS. The CDR3 runs to 12 residues. V dropped 6 bases and J dropped 0 bases, with 6 bases sitting between them.

Concerning this clone itself: The gene names here belong to mouse. CDR3 sequence: CASSPHTEVFF. Incomplete CDR3 DNA: TGTGCCAGCAGCCCGCACACAGAAGTCTTC. The chain couples TRBV4 to TRBJ1-1; D gene ambiguous. The observed sequence ends 1 residue before the CDR3 terminus, with the missing tail filled in from the germline J gene. CDR1 and CDR2 from the germline V gene are LGHDT and YNNKQL (reference sequence). This CDR3 comprises 11 residues. The V end was cut by 5 bases, the J end by 3 bases, with 4 bases between.

In the case of this clone: Any gene name here is a mouse gene name. The read gets to within 1 residue of the CDR3 end, and the germline J gene fills in the rest. This rearrangement joins TRBV13-1 to TRBJ1-1; D unclear. The length of the CDR3 is 12 residues. Germline values: CDR1 NSHNY, CDR2 SYGAGN. V lost 3 bases, J lost 0 bases, and 3 bases lay in between. CDR3 bases read: TGTGCCAGCAGTGCCCAGAACACAGAAGTCTTC. It yields the protein CASSAQNTEVF. The complete CDR3 sequence is CASSAQNTEVFF.

Points on this clone: The listed genes are named as in mouse. The read halts 1 residue ahead of the CDR3 end, with the missing end drawn from the germline J gene. The genes are TRBV20 and TRBJ2-3, with D uncertain. The CDR3 length is 14 residues. Germline-derived CDR1 and CDR2 are GFQATS and STVNSAI. V lost 1 base, J lost 0 bases, and 8 bases lay in between. The chain's CDR3 is CGARGGPSAETLYF. Partial CDR3 DNA: TGTGGTGCTAGGGGGGGTCCTAGTGCAGAAACGCTGTAT.

On this clone: Gene names refer to mouse genes. CDR3 bases read: TGTGCCAGCAGTCTGTGGAAACTGGGGGAAAACCAAGACACCCAGTAC. Its protein product is CASSLWKLGENQDTQY. The CDR3 in full is CASSLWKLGENQDTQYF. The V call is TRBV24, the J call TRBJ2-5, with 8 nucleotides matching TRBD2. The CDR3 extends 1 residue past the end of the read, so its final part is completed from the germline J gene. The CDR3 covers 17 residues. The germline V gene has CDR1 KGHTA and CDR2 FRNEEI. The J segment lost 0 bases and the V segment lost 1 base, leaving 6 bases of the junction unmatched.

This clone has a single count. Each gene name is a mouse one. The read ends 1 residue shy of where the CDR3 ends; the end is completed using the germline J gene. V usage is TRBV14 and J usage is TRBJ1-1; D unclear. The ends were cut back, 3 bases at V and 0 bases at J, with 3 bases in the middle. Germline CDR1 reads SGHDT; CDR2 reads FRDEAV. This CDR3 region has 12 residues. CDR3 loop: CASSSANTEVFF. CDR3 bases read: TGTGCCAGCAGTTCGGCAAACACAGAAGTCTTC.

Points on this clone: The germline and genes are mouse ones. The read finishes 1 residue shy of the CDR3 end, and the germline J gene is used to complete it. The rearrangement links TRBV13-2 to TRBJ2-4, with 9 bases lining up with TRBD2. Germline CDR1 and CDR2: NNHNN and SYGAGS (reference sequence). The CDR3 consists of 17 residues. V lost 1 base, J lost 1 base, and 7 bases stayed unmatched. The CDR3 DNA, read in part, is TGTGCCAGCGGTGATAATGGGGGGGCGCGGGGTCAAAACACCTTGTAC. Encoded protein: CASGDNGGARGQNTLY. The whole CDR3 sequence is CASGDNGGARGQNTLYF.

A word on this clone: Germline and genes here are mouse. Incomplete CDR3 DNA: TGTGCCAGCAGTTGTGCAGAAACGCTGTAT. It codes for CASSCAETLY. The complete CDR3 protein is CASSCAETLYF. The V call is TRBV13-3, the J call TRBJ2-3; D is unresolved. The read finishes 1 residue shy of the CDR3 end, and the germline J gene is used to complete it. CDR1 is NNHDY, CDR2 SYVADS, per germline. The CDR3 is made up of 11 amino acids. V shed 4 bases and J shed 1 base, with 1 base lying between them.

To note about this clone: Mouse germline and gene names are used. The read comes to an end 1 residue before the CDR3 does, leaving the germline J gene to fill in the end. The chain employs TRBV2 and TRBJ2-1; no clear D gene. CDR1 LGHNA and CDR2 YSYQKL come from the germline V gene. The CDR3 consists of 14 residues. The germline V and J ends were trimmed by 0 bases and 1 base, with 4 bases remaining between them. The CDR3 sequence: CASSQDQNYAEQFF. The part of the CDR3 DNA that was read is TGTGCCAGCAGCCAAGACCAAAACTATGCTGAGCAGTTC.

Concerning this clone: The genes and germline here are from mouse. The CDR3 goes on 1 residue after the read ends, and that part is filled in from the germline J gene. The chain recombines TRBV13-3 with TRBJ2-5; 7 bases line up with TRBD2. Germline V gene data show CDR1 as NNHDY and CDR2 as SYVADS. J gave up 0 bases and V 0 bases, and 4 bases lay outside the gene matches. The CDR3 is 16 residues long. The CDR3 DNA, read in part, is TGTGCCAGCAGTGATGCCCTGGGGGATAACCAAGACACCCAGTAC. Residues: CASSDALGDNQDTQY. In full, the CDR3 is CASSDALGDNQDTQYF.

About this clone: Genes and germline are mouse. The CDR3 end is not reached by the read, which stops 1 residue before it; the germline J gene fills it in. The sample contains more than one DNA sequence encoding this CDR3. The chain links TRBV5 to TRBJ2-7; D is unresolved. Germline CDR1 is LGHNA and CDR2 is YNLKQL (reference sequence). The CDR3 is 11 residues long. Trimming left V 0 bases short and J 6 bases short, with 3 bases between. Incomplete CDR3 DNA: TGTGCCAGCAGCCAAGACAGTGAACAGTAC. Amino acids: CASSQDSEQY. The full CDR3 is CASSQDSEQYF.

With respect to this clone: Gene names follow the mouse nomenclature. With the read ending 1 residue before the CDR3 end, the germline J gene is used to fill in that end. The rearrangement joins TRBV29 to TRBJ2-3; a possible D gene is TRBD1 (5 bases). This CDR3 is 14 amino acids long. Trimming cost V 5 bases and J 0 bases, with 9 bases left between them. Germline V gene lookup returns CDR1 MSHET and CDR2 SYDVDS. The sequenced CDR3 bases are TGTGCTAGCAGTAGACAGACTAGTGCAGAAACGCTGTAT. Protein sequence: CASSRQTSAETLY. The entire CDR3 protein reads CASSRQTSAETLYF.

With regard to this clone: Genes here carry mouse names. The CDR3 end falls 1 residue outside the read, so it is completed with the germline J gene. This chain joins TRBV19 and TRBJ2-7, with TRBD2 matching 10 bases. The CDR3 runs 13 residues. Losses at the gene ends were 5 bases for V and 7 bases for J; bases not matched to a gene: 6. Germline CDR1 FNHDT, CDR2 SITEND (reference sequence). The CDR3 DNA, read in part, is TGTGCCAGCAGCCTGGGGGGGCGCGGGGAACAGTAC. Protein: CASSLGGRGEQY. The whole CDR3 is CASSLGGRGEQYF.

This clone was observed a handful of times. Genes here carry mouse names. Read data end 1 residue before the CDR3 end; the end is taken from the germline J gene. The chain recombines TRBV5 with TRBJ2-7; 11 bases are a match to TRBD2. The length of the CDR3 is 14 residues. Germline lookup yields CDR1 LGHNA and CDR2 YNLKQL (reference sequence). The V segment lost 1 base and the J segment 6 bases; nucleotides outside the gene matches: 2. The part of the CDR3 DNA that was read is TGTGCCAGCAGCCAAGGACTGGGGGGGTTTGAACAGTAC. Its translation: CASSQGLGGFEQY. The CDR3 in its entirety is CASSQGLGGFEQYF.